These T cell receptor beta chains were read from a single sample in a study of blood T cell repertoires in COVID-19. Sequenced by immunoSEQ multiplex PCR; TCRdb stores in-frame clones only, minus some. The repertoire holds 350,000 or so clones, with roughly 90% as singletons. The sample consisted of PBMCs or T cells enriched from blood (not recorded which). The origin of the receptors is a woman aged 30 to 39 who had been exposed to COVID-19. CDR3s include the opening cysteine and the closing phenylalanine or tryptophan. The D gene is left open where the match is weak. Clone size is not always given. Where it is, it says once, few, many or a class for expanded clones.

CDR3 DNA	CDR3 protein	clone size	V gene	J gene	D gene
TGTGCCAGCAGCCCTCAGGGAGGCGCTGAAGCTTTCTTT	CASSPQGGAEAFF	NA	TRBV12-3/TRBV12-4	TRBJ1-1	NA
TGTGCCAGCAGTAGAGGGGGCAGGGTACGGGATACGCAGTATTTT	CASSRGGRVRDTQYF	NA	TRBV28	TRBJ2-3	TRBD1
TGTGCCATCAGTGAAGGGACAGGGGATAATTCACCCCTCCACTTT	CAISEGTGDNSPLHF	NA	TRBV10-3	TRBJ1-6	TRBD1
TGTGCCAGCAGTACTAGGGCGGGAAGGATTTACAATGAGCAGTTCTTC	CASSTRAGRIYNEQFF	NA	TRBV28	TRBJ2-1	NA
TGTGCCACCAGTGAGGGTAGCGGGAGATACAATGAGCAGTTCTTC	CATSEGSGRYNEQFF	NA	TRBV24-1	TRBJ2-1	TRBD2
TGTGCCAGCAGCTTAGCGGGGGGACGGGAAGCTTTCTTT	CASSLAGGREAFF	NA	TRBV11-2	TRBJ1-1	NA
TGTGCCAGTAGTCTACAGAAAACTGAAGCTTTCTTT	CASSLQKTEAFF	NA	TRBV19	TRBJ1-1	NA
TGTGCCAGCAGTTTCACGGGCTCTGGAAACACCATATATTTT	CASSFTGSGNTIYF	NA	TRBV27	TRBJ1-3	NA
TGCGCCAGCAGCTTGATGACAGGGGCCGGAGATACGCAGTATTTT	CASSLMTGAGDTQYF	NA	TRBV5-1	TRBJ2-3	TRBD1
TGCGCCAGCAGCCTGCCCAGGGGGTGGGGCACAGATACGCAGTATTTT	CASSLPRGWGTDTQYF	NA	TRBV5-1	TRBJ2-3	TRBD1
TGTGCCAGCAGATCTAGCGGGAGTGCCGAGACCCAGTACTTC	CASRSSGSAETQYF	NA	TRBV28	TRBJ2-5	TRBD2
TGTGCCACCTCGCCAGGGGGGACTGAAGCTTTCTTT	CATSPGGTEAFF	NA	TRBV6-5	TRBJ1-1	TRBD1
TGTGCCAGCAGCTTAATTGTGTGGCCGACTACAGATACGCAGTATTTT	CASSLIVWPTTDTQYF	NA	TRBV7-2	TRBJ2-3	NA
TGTGCCAGTAGTACACAGGGCTCGGACACCGGGGAGCTGTTTTTT	CASSTQGSDTGELFF	NA	TRBV19	TRBJ2-2	NA
TGTGCCAGCCAAAGGAGGTTCGGGCAGCCCCAGCATTTT	CASQRRFGQPQHF	NA	TRBV6-5	TRBJ1-5	NA
TGTGCCAGCAGCTTACTATCGCCGGGACTAGCGGGGCCCAATGAGCAGTTCTTC	CASSLLSPGLAGPNEQFF	once	TRBV11-2	TRBJ2-1	TRBD2
TGTGCCAGCAACCCTCCTCCGGGACAGGAGAACACCGGGGAGCTGTTTTTT	CASNPPPGQENTGELFF	NA	TRBV28	TRBJ2-2	TRBD1
TGTGCCAGCAGCCAAGGGTTGTCAGGGGGAGGTCAGCCCCAGCATTTT	CASSQGLSGGGQPQHF	once	TRBV3-1/TRBV3-2	TRBJ1-5	TRBD1
TGTGCCAGCACTAACCCCCGGGACAGGGAAGGGTTCCCCCAGCATTTT	CASTNPRDREGFPQHF	NA	TRBV28	TRBJ1-5	TRBD1
TGTGCCAGCAGCTTGGGACAGTTGAACACCGGGGAGCTGTTTTTT	CASSLGQLNTGELFF	NA	TRBV7-3	TRBJ2-2	TRBD1
TGTGCCAGCAGCTCCCGGGAGGGCCTAGGCGGAGAGCTGTTTTTT	CASSSREGLGGELFF	few	TRBV28	TRBJ2-2	TRBD2